This paragraph covers one T cell receptor beta chain sequence. This CDR3 has 15 amino acids. CDR1 is SGHAT, CDR2 FQNNGV, per germline. Trimming took off 1 base at V and 2 bases at J, with 11 bases between the two ends. Study members were between roughly 18 and 100 years old and lived in 24 US regions. Among Cohort 3 donors, those recovered had two negative PCRs, clearance, or symptom resolution. Per the original methods: The authors estimated nucleated cell counts from reference gene primer amplification. The data were produced by immunoSEQ multiplex PCR, yet TCRdb's version contains in-frame clones alone and is incomplete. V, J and clone size were drawn from that table, and D and trimming were deduced from the DNA. The sample has 350,000 to 400,000 clones, 85% to 90% seen once; the top ten hold around 1%. The data belong to a study of blood T cell repertoires in COVID-19.

The gene calls are TRBV11-2 and TRBJ2-5, with a possible D match to TRBD2 (6 bases). Specimen: PBMCs or T cells enriched from blood (not recorded which). The receptor comes from a man aged 18 to 29 who had recovered from COVID-19. The CDR3 here is CASSLGAGSQETQYF. The CDR3 nucleotides are TGTGCCAGCAGCTTAGGGGCGGGGAGTCAAGAGACCCAGTACTTC.